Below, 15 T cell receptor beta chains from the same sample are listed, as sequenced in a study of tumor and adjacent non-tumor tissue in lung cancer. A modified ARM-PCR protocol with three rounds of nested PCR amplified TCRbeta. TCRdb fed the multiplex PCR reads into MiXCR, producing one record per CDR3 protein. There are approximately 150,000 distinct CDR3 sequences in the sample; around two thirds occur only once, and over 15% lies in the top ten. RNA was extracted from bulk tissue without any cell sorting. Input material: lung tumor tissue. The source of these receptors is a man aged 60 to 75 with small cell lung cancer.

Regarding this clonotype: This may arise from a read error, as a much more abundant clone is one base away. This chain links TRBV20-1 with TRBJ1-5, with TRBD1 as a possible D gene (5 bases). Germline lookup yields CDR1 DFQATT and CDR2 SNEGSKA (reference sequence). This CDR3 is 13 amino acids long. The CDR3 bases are TGCAGTGCTAGACAGGGTTTTGGTCAGCCCCATCATTTT. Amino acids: CSARQGFGQPHHF.

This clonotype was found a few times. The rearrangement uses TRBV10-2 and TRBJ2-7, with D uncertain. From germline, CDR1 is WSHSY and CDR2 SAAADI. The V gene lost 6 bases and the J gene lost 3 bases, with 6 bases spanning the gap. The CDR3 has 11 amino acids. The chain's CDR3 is CASRHGYEQYF. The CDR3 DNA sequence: TGCGCCAGCAGGCACGGCTACGAGCAGTACTTC.

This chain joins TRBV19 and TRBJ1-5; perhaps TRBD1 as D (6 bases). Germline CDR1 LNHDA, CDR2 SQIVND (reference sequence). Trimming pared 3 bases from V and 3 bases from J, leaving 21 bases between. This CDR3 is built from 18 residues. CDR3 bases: TGTGCCAGTAGTATGAGTTCGGGGGCGAGAGGATCCAATCAGCCCCAGCATTTT. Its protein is CASSMSSGARGSNQPQHF.

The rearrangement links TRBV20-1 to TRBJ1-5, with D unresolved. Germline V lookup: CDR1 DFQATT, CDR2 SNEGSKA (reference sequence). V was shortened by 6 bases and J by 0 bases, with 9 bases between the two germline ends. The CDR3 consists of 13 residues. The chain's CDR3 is CSANRNSNQPQHF. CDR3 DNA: TGCAGTGCGAACCGAAATAGCAATCAGCCCCAGCATTTT.

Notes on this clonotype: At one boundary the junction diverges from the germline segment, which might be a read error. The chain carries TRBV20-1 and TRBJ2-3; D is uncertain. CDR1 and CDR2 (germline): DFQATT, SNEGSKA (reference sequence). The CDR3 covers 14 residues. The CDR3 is CSATRVKVTDMQYF. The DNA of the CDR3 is TGCAGTGCTACGCGAGTCAAGGTCACAGATATGCAGTATTTT.

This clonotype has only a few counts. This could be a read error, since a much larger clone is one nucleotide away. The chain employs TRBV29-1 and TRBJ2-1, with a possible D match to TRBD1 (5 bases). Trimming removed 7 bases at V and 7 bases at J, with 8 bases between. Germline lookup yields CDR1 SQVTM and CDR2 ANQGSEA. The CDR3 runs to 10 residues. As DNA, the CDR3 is TGCAGCGGAAGGGGAAATGAGCAGTTCTTC. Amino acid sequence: CSGRGNEQFF.

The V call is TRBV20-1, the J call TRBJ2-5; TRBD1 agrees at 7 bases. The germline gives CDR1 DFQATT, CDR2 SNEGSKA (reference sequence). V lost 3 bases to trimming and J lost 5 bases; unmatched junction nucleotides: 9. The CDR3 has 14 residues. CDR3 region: CSASKGAWEETQYF. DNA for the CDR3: TGCAGTGCTAGTAAGGGGGCATGGGAGGAGACCCAGTACTTC.

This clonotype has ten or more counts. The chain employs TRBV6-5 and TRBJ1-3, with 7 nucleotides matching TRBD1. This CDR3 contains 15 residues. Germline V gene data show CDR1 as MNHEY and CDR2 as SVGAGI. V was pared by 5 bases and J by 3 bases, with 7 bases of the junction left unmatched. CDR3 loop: CASSPAQGNGNTIYF. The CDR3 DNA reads TGTGCCAGCAGTCCAGCACAGGGGAATGGAAACACCATATATTTT.

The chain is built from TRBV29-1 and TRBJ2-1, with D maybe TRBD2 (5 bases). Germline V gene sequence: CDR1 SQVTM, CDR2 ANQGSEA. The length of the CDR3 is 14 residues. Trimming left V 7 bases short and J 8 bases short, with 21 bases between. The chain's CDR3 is CSAGRAKRWDEQFF. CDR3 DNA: TGCAGCGCCGGGCGGGCCAAACGGTGGGATGAGCAGTTCTTC.

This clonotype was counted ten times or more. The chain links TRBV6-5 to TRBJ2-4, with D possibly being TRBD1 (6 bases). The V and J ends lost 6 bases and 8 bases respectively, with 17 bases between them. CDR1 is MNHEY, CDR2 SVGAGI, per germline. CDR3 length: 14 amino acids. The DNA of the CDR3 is TGTGCCAGCAGACCTGGCAGGGGTGGAGACATTCAGTACTTC. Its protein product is CASRPGRGGDIQYF.

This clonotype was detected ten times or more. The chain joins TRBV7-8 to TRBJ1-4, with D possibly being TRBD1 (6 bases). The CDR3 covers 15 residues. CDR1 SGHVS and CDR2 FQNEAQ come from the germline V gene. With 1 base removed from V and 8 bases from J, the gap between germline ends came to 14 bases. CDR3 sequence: CASSLGAGDQEKLFF. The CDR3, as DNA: TGTGCCAGCAGCTTAGGGGCAGGGGATCAGGAAAAACTGTTTTTT.

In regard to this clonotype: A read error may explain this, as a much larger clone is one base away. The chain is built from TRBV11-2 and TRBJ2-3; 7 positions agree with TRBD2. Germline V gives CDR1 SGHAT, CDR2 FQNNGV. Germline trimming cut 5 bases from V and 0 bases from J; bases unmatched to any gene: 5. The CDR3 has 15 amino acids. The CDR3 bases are TGTGCCAGCAGCCCGACTAGCAGGAGCACAGATACGCAGTATTTT. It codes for CASSPTSRSTDTQYF. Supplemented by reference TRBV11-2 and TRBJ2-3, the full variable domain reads EAGVAQSPRYKIIEKRQSVAFWCNPISGHATLYWYQQILGQGPKLLIQFQNNGVVDDSQLPKDRFSAERLKGVDSTLKIQPAKLEDSAVYLCASSPTSRSTDTQYFGPGTRLTVL.

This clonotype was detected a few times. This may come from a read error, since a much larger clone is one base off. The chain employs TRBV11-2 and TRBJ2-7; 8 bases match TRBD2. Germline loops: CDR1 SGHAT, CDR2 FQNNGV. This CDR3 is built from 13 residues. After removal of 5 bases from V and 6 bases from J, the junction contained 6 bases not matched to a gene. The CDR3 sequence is CASSTIRGGEQYF. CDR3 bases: TGTGCCAGCAGCACAATACGGGGGGGCGAGCAGTACTTC. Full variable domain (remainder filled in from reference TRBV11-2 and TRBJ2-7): EAGVAQSPRYKIIEKRQSVAFWCNPISGHATLYWYQQILGQGPKLLIQFQNNGVVDDSQLPKDRFSAERLKGVDSTLKIQPAKLEDSAVYLCASSTIRGGEQYFGPGTRLTVT.

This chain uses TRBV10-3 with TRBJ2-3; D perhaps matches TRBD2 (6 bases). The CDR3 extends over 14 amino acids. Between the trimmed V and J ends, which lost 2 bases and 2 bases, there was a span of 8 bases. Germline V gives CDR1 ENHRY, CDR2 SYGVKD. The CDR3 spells CAISETSLTDTQYF. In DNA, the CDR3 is TGTGCCATCAGTGAGACTAGCCTCACAGATACGCAGTATTTT.

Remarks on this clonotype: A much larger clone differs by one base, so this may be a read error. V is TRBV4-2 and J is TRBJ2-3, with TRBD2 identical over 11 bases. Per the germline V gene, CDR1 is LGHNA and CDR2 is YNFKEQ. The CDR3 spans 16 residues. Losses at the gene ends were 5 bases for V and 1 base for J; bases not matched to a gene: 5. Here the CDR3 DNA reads TGTGCCAGCAGCATGGGACTAGCGGAGGGCACAGATACGCAGTATTTT. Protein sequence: CASSMGLAEGTDTQYF.